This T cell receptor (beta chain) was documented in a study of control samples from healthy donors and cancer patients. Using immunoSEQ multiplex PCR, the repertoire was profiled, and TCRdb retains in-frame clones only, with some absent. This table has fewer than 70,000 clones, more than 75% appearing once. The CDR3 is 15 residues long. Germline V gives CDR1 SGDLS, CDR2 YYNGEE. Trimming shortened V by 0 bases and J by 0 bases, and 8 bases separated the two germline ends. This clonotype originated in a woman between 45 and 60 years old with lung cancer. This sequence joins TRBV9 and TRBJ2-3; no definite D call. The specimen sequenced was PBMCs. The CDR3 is CASSVGVGSTDTQYF. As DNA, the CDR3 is TGTGCCAGCAGCGTAGGCGTAGGGAGCACAGATACGCAGTATTTT. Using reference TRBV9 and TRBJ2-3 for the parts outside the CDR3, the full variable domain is DSGVTQTPKHLITATGQRVTLRCSPRSGDLSVYWYQQSLDQGLQFLIQYYNGEERAKGNILERFSAQQFPDLHSELNLSSLELGDSALYFCASSVGVGSTDTQYFGPGTRLTVL.